Below, one T cell receptor (beta chain) is given with its context. Clones were sequenced by immunoSEQ multiplex PCR, and TCRdb holds only the in-frame ones, with some missing. The sample lists around 70,000 clones, roughly 91% seen once, with 35% to 50% in the top ten. The data derive from a study of radiotherapy plus CTLA-4 blockade in lung cancer. The V and J ends lost 5 bases and 5 bases, in that order; junction bases with no gene match: 8. Looked up from germline, CDR1 is SGHTA and CDR2 is FQGTGA. This CDR3 region has 15 residues. The origin of this receptor is a human donor with non-small cell lung cancer that progressed on radiotherapy plus ipilimumab. The V call is TRBV7-3, the J call TRBJ2-7; 11 nucleotides line up with TRBD1. The sample here was peripheral blood, taken from a patient treated with radiotherapy plus ipilimumab. DNA of the CDR3: TGTGCCAGCAGCCCCGGACAGGGGGCGCCGAACGAGCAGTACGTC. Protein product: CASSPGQGAPNEQYV.